The clone carrying this T cell receptor (beta chain) was counted only a few times. Its antigen is still unknown. This record comes from a study of CD8+ T cells in alopecia areata. Study summary: The study gave tofacitinib for 6 to 18 months, then 6 months off drug. Study-level findings and limits: An increase in clonality over normal scalp was evident in lesional scalp, especially alopecia totalis/universalis.

Following extraction, RNA underwent reverse transcription to cDNA, which served as the sequencing template. Sequencing used immunoSEQ multiplex PCR; TCRdb keeps in-frame clones, though not all of them. The sample shows more than 90,000 clones, around 60% of them seen only once. The CDR3 runs to 15 residues. Germline assignment: CDR1 SQVTM and CDR2 ANQGSEA. Trimming removed 6 bases at V and 3 bases at J, with 18 bases between. Treatment here: oral pan-JAK inhibitor, 5-10 mg twice daily. The researchers isolated CD4+ and CD8+ T cells from PBMCs by sorting. This clonotype originated in a human donor with alopecia areata. This specimen was CD8+ T cells sorted from blood, taken between weeks 55 and 70, from a patient treated with tofacitinib. V is TRBV29-1 and J is TRBJ2-1; D perhaps matches TRBD2 (6 bases). This chain's CDR3 is CSVAGTDRFYNEQFF. The CDR3 bases are TGCAGCGTCGCAGGGACTGATCGCTTCTACAATGAGCAGTTCTTC.